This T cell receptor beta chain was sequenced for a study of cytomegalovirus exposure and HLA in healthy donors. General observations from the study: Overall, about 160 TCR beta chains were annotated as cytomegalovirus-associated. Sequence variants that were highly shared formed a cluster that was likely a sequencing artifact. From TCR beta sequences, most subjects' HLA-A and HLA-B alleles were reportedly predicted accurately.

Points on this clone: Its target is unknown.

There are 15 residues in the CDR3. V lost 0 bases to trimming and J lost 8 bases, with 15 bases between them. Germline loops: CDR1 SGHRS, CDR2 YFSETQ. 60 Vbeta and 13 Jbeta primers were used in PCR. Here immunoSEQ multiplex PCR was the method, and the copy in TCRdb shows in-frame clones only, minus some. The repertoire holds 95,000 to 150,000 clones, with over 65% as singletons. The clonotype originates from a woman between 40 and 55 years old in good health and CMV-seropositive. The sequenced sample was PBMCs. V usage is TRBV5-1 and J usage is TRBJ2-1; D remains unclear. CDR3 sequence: CASSLGGKTADEQFF. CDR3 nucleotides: TGCGCCAGCAGCTTGGGAGGCAAAACGGCGGATGAGCAGTTCTTC.